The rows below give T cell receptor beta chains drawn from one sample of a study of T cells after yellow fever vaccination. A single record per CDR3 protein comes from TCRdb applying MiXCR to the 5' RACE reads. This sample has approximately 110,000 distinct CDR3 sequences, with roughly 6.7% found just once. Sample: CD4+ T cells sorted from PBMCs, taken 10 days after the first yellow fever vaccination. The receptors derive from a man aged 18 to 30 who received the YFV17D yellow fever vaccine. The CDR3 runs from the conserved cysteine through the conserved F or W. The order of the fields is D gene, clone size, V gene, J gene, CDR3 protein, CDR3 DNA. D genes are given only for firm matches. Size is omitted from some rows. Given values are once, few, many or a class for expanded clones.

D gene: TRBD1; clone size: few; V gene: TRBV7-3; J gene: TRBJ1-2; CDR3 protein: CASSLNRGDGYTF; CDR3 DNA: TGTGCCAGCAGCTTAAACAGGGGCGATGGCTACACCTTC
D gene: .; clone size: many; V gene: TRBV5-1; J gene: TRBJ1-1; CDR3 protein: CASSLVGIEGNEAFF; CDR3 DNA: TGCGCCAGCAGCTTGGTGGGGATTGAAGGGAATGAAGCTTTCTTT
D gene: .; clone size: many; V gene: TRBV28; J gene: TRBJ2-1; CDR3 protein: CAVRDAALNEQFF; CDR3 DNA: TGTGCCGTCCGGGACGCCGCCCTCAATGAGCAGTTCTTC
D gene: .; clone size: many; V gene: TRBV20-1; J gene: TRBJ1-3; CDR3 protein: CSALGNTIYF; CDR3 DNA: TGCAGTGCTCTTGGAAACACCATATATTTT
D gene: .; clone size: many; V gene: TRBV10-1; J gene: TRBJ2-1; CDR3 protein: CASSARGGWSEQFF; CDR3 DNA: TGCGCCAGCAGTGCGAGGGGGGGCTGGAGTGAGCAGTTCTTC
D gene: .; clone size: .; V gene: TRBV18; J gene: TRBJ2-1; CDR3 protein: CASSPPIRGDEQFF; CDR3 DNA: TGTGCCAGCTCACCACCTATCAGGGGGGATGAGCAGTTCTTC
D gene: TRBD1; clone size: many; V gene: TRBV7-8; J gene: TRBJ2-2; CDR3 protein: CASSLLRGKAGELFF; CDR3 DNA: TGTGCCAGCAGCCTCCTCAGGGGGAAAGCCGGGGAGCTGTTTTTT
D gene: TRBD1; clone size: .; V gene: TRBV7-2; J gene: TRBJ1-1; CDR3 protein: CASSDRQGYTEAFF; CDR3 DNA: TGTGCCAGCAGCGACAGACAGGGCTACACTGAAGCTTTCTTT
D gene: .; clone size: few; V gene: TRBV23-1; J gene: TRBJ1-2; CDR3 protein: CASSQSCWDPPNYGYTF; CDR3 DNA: TGCGCCAGCAGTCAATCATGTTGGGATCCCCCCAACTATGGCTACACCTTC
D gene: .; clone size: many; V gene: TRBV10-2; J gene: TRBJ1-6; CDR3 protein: CASSEIRNSPLHF; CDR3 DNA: TGCGCCAGCAGTGAAATAAGGAATTCACCCCTCCACTTT
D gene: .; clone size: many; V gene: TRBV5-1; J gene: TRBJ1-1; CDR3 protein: CASSLWGSTEAFF; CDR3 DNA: TGCGCCAGCAGCTTGTGGGGGAGTACTGAAGCTTTCTTT
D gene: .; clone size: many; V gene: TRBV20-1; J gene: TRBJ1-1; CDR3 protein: CRAPFPWRNTEAFF; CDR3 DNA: TGCAGGGCTCCTTTCCCCTGGAGAAACACTGAAGCTTTCTTT
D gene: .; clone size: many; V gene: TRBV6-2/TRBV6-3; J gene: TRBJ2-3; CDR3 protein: CASRDLRTAFTDTQYF; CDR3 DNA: TGTGCCAGCAGAGACCTCCGGACAGCCTTCACAGATACGCAGTATTTT
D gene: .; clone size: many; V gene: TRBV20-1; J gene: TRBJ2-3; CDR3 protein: CSSHGGPGDTQYF; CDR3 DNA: TGCAGTTCACATGGGGGGCCTGGAGATACGCAGTATTTT
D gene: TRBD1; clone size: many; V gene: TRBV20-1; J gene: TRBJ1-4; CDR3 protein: CSARQGETTNEKLFF; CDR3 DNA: TGCAGTGCTAGGCAGGGGGAGACAACTAATGAAAAACTGTTTTTT
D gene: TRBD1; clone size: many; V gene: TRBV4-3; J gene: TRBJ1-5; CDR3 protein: CASSRRTGGNQPQHF; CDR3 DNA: TGCGCCAGCAGCCGACGGACAGGGGGCAATCAGCCCCAGCATTTT
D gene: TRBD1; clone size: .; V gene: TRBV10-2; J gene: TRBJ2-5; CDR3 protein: CASLTDRGTETQYF; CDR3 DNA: TGCGCCTCACTTACCGACAGGGGCACCGAGACCCAGTACTTC
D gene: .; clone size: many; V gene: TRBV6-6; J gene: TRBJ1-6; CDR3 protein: CASSYDDPSLHF; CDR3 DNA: TGTGCCAGCAGTTACGATGATCCGTCCCTCCACTTT
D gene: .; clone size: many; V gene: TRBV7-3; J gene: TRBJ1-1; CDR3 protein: CASSLWGNTEAFF; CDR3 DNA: TGTGCCAGCAGCTTATGGGGGAACACTGAAGCTTTCTTT
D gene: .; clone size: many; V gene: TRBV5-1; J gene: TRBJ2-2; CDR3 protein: CASSLAGSRVGELFF; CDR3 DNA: TGCGCCAGCAGCTTGGCGGGTAGCAGAGTCGGGGAGCTGTTTTTT
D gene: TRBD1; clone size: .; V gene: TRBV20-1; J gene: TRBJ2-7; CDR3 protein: CSAGKGQGSYEQYF; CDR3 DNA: TGCAGTGCTGGTAAAGGACAGGGGTCCTACGAGCAGTACTTC
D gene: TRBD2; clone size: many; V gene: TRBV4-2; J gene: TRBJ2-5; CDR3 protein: CASSLMAGGRETQYF; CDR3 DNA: TGTGCCAGCAGCCTAATGGCGGGGGGGCGCGAGACCCAGTACTTC
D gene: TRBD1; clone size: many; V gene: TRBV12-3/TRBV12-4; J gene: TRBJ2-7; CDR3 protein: CASSFGTGPSYEQYF; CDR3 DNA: TGTGCCAGCAGTTTCGGGACAGGGCCATCCTACGAGCAGTACTTC
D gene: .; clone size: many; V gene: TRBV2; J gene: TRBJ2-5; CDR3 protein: CASSEPPAETQYF; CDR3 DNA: TGTGCCAGCAGTGAGCCCCCAGCGGAGACCCAGTACTTC
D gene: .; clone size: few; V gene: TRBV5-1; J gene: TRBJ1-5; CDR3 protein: CASSPGNSNQPQHF; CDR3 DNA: TGCGCCAGCAGCCCAGGGAATAGCAATCAGCCCCAGCATTTT
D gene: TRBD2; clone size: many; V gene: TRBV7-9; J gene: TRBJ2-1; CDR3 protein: CASSPRGLAGGPNEQFF; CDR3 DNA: TGTGCCAGCAGCCCTAGAGGCCTAGCGGGGGGGCCCAATGAGCAGTTCTTC
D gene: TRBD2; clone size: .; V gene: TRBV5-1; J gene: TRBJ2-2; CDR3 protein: CASSLLRAGGTGELFF; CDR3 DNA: TGCGCCAGCAGCTTACTGCGAGCGGGGGGCACCGGGGAGCTGTTTTTT
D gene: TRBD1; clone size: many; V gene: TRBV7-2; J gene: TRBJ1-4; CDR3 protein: CASSPGDRPEKLFF; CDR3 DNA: TGTGCCAGCAGCCCGGGGGACAGGCCTGAAAAACTGTTTTTT
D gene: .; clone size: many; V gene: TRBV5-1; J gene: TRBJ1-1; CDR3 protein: CASSGFSPFVSEAFF; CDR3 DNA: TGCGCCAGCAGTGGGTTTTCCCCTTTTGTGTCTGAAGCTTTCTTT
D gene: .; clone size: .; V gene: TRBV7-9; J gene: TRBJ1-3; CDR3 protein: CASSLSGNYGNTIYF; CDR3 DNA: TGTGCCAGCAGCTTGAGTGGAAATTACGGAAACACCATATATTTT
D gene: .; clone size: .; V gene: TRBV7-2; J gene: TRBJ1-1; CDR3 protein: CASLADPNTEAFF; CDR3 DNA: TGTGCCAGCCTGGCAGATCCGAACACTGAAGCTTTCTTT
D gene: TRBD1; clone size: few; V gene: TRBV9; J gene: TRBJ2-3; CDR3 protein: CASSPRTGTDTQYF; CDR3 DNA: TGTGCCAGCAGCCCGCGGACAGGGACGGATACGCAGTATTTT
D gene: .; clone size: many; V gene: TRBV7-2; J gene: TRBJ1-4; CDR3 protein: CASSLDRTQKLFF; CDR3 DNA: TGTGCCAGCAGCTTAGATCGAACCCAAAAACTGTTTTTT
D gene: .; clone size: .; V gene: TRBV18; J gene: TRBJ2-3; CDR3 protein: CASSPRGRRGDTQYF; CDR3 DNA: TGTGCCAGCTCACCCCGGGGCAGACGGGGGGATACGCAGTATTTT
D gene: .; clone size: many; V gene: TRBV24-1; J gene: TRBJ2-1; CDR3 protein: CATSDHRGGADEQFF; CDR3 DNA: TGTGCCACCAGTGACCACAGGGGGGGGGCCGATGAGCAGTTCTTC
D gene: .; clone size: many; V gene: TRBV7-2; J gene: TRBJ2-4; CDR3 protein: CASSEPAKNIQYF; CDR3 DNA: TGTGCCAGCAGCGAACCAGCCAAAAACATTCAGTACTTC
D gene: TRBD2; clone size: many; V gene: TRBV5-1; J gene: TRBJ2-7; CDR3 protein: CASSLETSPYEQYF; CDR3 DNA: TGCGCCAGCAGCTTGGAGACTAGCCCCTACGAGCAGTACTTC
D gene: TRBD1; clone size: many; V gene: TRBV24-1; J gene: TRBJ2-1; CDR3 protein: CATSQGGQNLNEQFF; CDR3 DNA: TGTGCCACCAGCCAAGGGGGACAGAACCTTAATGAGCAGTTCTTC
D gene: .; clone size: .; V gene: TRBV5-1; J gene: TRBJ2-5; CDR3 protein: CASSPPDPPPSETQYF; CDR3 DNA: TGCGCCAGCAGCCCCCCGGACCCCCCCCCCTCAGAGACCCAGTACTTC
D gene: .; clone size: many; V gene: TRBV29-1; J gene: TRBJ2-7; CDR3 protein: CSVSGAGHAEQYF; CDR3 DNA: TGCAGCGTTTCTGGAGCGGGACACGCCGAGCAGTACTTC
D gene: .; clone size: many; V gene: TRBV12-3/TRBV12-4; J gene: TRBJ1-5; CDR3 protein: CASSFQGAKQPQHF; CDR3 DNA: TGTGCCAGCAGTTTTCAGGGTGCCAAACAGCCCCAGCATTTT
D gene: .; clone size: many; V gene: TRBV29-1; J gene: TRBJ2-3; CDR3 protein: CSFRILADTQYF; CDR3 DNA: TGCAGCTTTAGAATTTTAGCAGATACGCAGTATTTT
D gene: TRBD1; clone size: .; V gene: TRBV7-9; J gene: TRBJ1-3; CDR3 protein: CASSDGTGGGLNTIYF; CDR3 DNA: TGTGCCAGCAGCGACGGGACAGGCGGGGGTTTAAACACCATATATTTT
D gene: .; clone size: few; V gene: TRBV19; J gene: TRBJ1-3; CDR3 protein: CASSIRGRWPGNTIYF; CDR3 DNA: TGTGCCAGTAGTATTCGAGGCAGGTGGCCTGGAAACACCATATATTTT
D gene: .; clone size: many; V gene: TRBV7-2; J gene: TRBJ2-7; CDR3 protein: CASSPQSSSYEQYF; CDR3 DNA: TGTGCCAGCAGCCCCCAGAGTTCCTCCTACGAGCAGTACTTC
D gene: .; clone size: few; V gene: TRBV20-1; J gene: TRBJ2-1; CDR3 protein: CSARRRGGDEQFF; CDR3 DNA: TGCAGTGCTAGGCGGAGGGGAGGCGATGAGCAGTTCTTC
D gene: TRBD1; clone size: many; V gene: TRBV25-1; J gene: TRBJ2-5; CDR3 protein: CASSRQGKETQYF; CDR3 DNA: TGTGCCAGCAGTCGACAGGGAAAAGAGACCCAGTACTTC
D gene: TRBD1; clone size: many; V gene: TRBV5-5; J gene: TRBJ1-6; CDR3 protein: CASIPRQGNNSPLHF; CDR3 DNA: TGTGCCAGCATCCCCCGACAGGGGAATAATTCACCCCTCCACTTT
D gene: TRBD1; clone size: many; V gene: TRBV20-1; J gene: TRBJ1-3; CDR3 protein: CSAPDRGTSGNTIYF; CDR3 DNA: TGCAGTGCACCCGACAGGGGGACCTCTGGAAACACCATATATTTT
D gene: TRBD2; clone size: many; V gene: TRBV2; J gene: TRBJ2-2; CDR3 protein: CASRYGTSRTGELFF; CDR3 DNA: TGTGCCAGCAGATACGGGACTAGCAGAACCGGGGAGCTGTTTTTT
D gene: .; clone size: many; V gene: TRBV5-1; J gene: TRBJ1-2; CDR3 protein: CASSSREGNSRDGYTF; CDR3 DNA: TGCGCCAGCAGCTCCCGCGAGGGGAATAGTCGAGATGGCTACACCTTC
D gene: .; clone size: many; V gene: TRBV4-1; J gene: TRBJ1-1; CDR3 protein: CASSQEDIMNTEAFF; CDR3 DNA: TGCGCCAGCAGCCAAGAGGACATAATGAACACTGAAGCTTTCTTT
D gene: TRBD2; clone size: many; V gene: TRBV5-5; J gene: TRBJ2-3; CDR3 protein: CASSQAGSGEVDTQYF; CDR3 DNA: TGTGCCAGCAGCCAAGCAGGTAGCGGGGAGGTAGATACGCAGTATTTT
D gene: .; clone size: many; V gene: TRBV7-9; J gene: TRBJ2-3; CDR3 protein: CASSLSAGITDTQYF; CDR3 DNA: TGTGCCAGCAGCTTATCGGCGGGGATCACAGATACGCAGTATTTT
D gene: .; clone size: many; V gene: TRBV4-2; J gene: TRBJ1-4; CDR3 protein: CASSQAGARANEKLFF; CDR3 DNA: TGTGCCAGCAGCCAAGCAGGAGCCAGGGCCAATGAAAAACTGTTTTTT